This TCR beta chain emerged from a study of molecular identifiers for immune sequencing clone quantification. Bulk TCR libraries were made with methods that had been previously described and with listed TCR primers. One entry per CDR3 protein, called by TCRdb with MiXCR from the PCR reads. The table shows under 350,000 distinct CDR3 sequences, with 24% occurring only once. To note about this clonotype: Its target is unknown. At one end, the junction sequence differs from germline, possibly due to a read error.

Broader study findings: The share of molecules held by clones above 20 RNA copies was over 99% in effector cells and under 1% in naive cells. Should identical TCR molecules share a barcode, the sizes of highly expanded clones could be underestimated.

Sorted cells numbering about 19,000 to 1,100,000, with 10%, 30% or 50% RNA, yielded the naive CD8 libraries. Per the germline V gene, CDR1 is LGHNA and CDR2 is YSLEER. CDR3 length: 16 amino acids. The chain is built from TRBV4-3 and TRBJ2-7, with 10 nucleotides matching TRBD1. Sequenced sample: naive CD8+ T cells from blood, with Jurkat cell RNA spiked in. The subset denotes: FACS-sorted CD8+CD4-CCR7+CD45RA+ naive T cells. This TCR was sampled from a human donor in good health. Some libraries in this study had Jurkat cell RNA spiked in. CDR3 sequence (DNA): TGCGCCCGCAGCCAAGATACGCGACAGGGGGCGGGAGAGCAGTACTTC. Its protein product is CARSQDTRQGAGEQYF.